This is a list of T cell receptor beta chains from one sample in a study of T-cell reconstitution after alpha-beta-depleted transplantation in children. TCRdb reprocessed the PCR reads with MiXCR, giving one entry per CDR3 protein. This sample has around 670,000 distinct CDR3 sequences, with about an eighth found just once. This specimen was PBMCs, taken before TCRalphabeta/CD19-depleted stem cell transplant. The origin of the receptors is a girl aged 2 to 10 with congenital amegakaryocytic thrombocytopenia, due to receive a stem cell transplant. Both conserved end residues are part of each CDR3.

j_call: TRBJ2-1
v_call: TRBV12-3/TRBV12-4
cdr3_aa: CASSLATLTQFF

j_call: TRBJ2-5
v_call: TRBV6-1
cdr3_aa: CASSERSRETQYF

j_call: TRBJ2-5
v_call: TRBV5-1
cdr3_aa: CASSWNRQETQYF

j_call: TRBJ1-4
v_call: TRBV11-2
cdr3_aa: CASSPNPMSDPEKLFF

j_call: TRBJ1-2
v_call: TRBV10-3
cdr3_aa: CAIGTGNVYTF

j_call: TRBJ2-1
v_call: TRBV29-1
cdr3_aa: CSANPDWDRDNEQFF

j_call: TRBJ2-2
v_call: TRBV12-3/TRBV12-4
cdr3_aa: CASTDLNTGELFF

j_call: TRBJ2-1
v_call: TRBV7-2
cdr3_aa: CASSLELLEQFF

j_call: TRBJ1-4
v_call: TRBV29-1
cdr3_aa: CSVQVGSGFEKLFF

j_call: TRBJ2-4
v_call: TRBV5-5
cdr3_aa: CASSLLLAPNIQYF

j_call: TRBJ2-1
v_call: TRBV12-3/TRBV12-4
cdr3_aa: CASSLASGRMGVYNEQFF

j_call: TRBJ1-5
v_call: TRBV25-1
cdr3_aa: CASSDAGGPQHF

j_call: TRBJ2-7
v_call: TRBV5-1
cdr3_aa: CASSPRDNTYEQYF

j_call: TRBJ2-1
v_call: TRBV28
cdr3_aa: CASSLPGLAGTSSYNEQFF

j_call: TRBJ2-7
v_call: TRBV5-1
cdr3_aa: CASSLPGEGEQYF

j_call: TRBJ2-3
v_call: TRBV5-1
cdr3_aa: CASSVLAGEEGTDTQYF

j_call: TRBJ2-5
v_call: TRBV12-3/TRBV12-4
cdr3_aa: CASSRSSGRPHFQYF

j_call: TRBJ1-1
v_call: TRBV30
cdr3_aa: CAWTAYGRGNTEAFF

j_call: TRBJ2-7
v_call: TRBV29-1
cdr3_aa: CSASVASGRYEQYF

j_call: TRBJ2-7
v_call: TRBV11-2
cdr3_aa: CASSPLSGSRTFYEQYF

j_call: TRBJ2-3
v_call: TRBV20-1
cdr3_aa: CSARPGTVHADTQYF

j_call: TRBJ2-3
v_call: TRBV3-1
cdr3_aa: CASSQDGFTDTQYF

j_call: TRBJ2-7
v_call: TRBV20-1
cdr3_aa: CSARDLKRATYEQYF

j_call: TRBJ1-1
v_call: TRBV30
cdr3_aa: CAWSDPGAYTEAFF

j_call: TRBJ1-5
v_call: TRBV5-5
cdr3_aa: CASSGGRSNQPQHF

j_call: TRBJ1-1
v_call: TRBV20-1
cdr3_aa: CSAREPYTEAFF

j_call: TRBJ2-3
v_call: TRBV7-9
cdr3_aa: CASSFYRELVSTQYF

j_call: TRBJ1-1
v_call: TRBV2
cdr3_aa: CASSPTGGEVAEAFF